These T cell receptor beta chains were read from a single sample in a study of T-cell memory formation after mild COVID-19. TCRdb fed the 5' RACE reads into MiXCR, producing one record per CDR3 protein. The top ten hold 20% to 25% of the sample, which has around 310,000 distinct CDR3 sequences, less than 20% seen once. The sample comprised PBMCs or a T cell subset sorted from them (not recorded which). The receptors shown here come from a man in his late teens or twenties who had mild COVID-19 (a few samples of this study predate the infection). Cell type and time point are not known. The CDR3 runs from the conserved cysteine through the conserved F or W. The order of the fields is V gene, J gene, clone size, CDR3 protein. Rows may omit the clone size; those that give it use once, few, many or a size class.

V: TRBV5-1; J: TRBJ1-5; size: NA; CDR3: CASSLGHSNQPQHF
V: TRBV6-5; J: TRBJ1-1; size: NA; CDR3: CASSGLQDQAFF
V: TRBV20-1; J: TRBJ1-1; size: few; CDR3: CSARPGQGVPEAFF
V: TRBV5-4; J: TRBJ2-7; size: few; CDR3: CASSPGSPISYEQYF
V: TRBV5-1; J: TRBJ2-6; size: few; CDR3: CASRASGTGANVLTF
V: TRBV5-1; J: TRBJ1-3; size: many; CDR3: CASSLDSGNTIYF
V: TRBV4-2; J: TRBJ1-6; size: NA; CDR3: CASSRTGNSPLHF
V: TRBV12-3/TRBV12-4; J: TRBJ1-1; size: NA; CDR3: CASSLGQFTEAFF
V: TRBV6-2/TRBV6-3; J: TRBJ2-2; size: few; CDR3: CASESSGWGTGELFF
V: TRBV5-6; J: TRBJ2-2; size: NA; CDR3: CASSPWAWGTGELFF
V: TRBV7-9; J: TRBJ2-3; size: few; CDR3: CASSYRPSTDTQYF
V: TRBV6-4; J: TRBJ1-6; size: few; CDR3: CASTLDRGKFGVYNSPLHF
V: TRBV2; J: TRBJ2-1; size: NA; CDR3: CASSEGTGPLGPNEQFF
V: TRBV4-2; J: TRBJ2-1; size: few; CDR3: CASSQDRHEQFF
V: TRBV7-9; J: TRBJ1-2; size: few; CDR3: CASSTLAGNYGYTF
V: TRBV13; J: TRBJ1-5; size: NA; CDR3: CASSQTGVGGNQPQHF
V: TRBV28; J: TRBJ1-2; size: NA; CDR3: CASSSPLGSSGRGYTF
V: TRBV5-1; J: TRBJ2-7; size: few; CDR3: CASSFGQLLSYEQYF
V: TRBV7-8; J: TRBJ2-5; size: few; CDR3: CASSLPRGGARGPLETQYF
V: TRBV7-3; J: TRBJ2-1; size: many; CDR3: CASSLEGRGRSSYNEQFF
V: TRBV2; J: TRBJ1-1; size: NA; CDR3: CATSMGGEAFF
V: TRBV5-1; J: TRBJ2-2; size: NA; CDR3: CSSDRGESGELFF
V: TRBV6-6; J: TRBJ1-2; size: NA; CDR3: CASSSHTGENYGYTF
V: TRBV7-9; J: TRBJ2-5; size: NA; CDR3: CASSLLYGGKTQYF
V: TRBV2; J: TRBJ2-3; size: NA; CDR3: CASSDTRGGVTDTQYF
V: TRBV29-1; J: TRBJ2-3; size: NA; CDR3: CSVAMTYPTSGGRKDTQYF
V: TRBV27; J: TRBJ2-3; size: few; CDR3: CASSLTSGGEDANTQYF
V: TRBV6-5; J: TRBJ2-5; size: few; CDR3: CASSQSGTSGGRQETQYF
V: TRBV10-2; J: TRBJ1-2; size: few; CDR3: CASSDLLDGYTF
V: TRBV5-1; J: TRBJ2-3; size: NA; CDR3: CASSPNTGVSTDTQYF
V: TRBV6-2/TRBV6-3; J: TRBJ2-1; size: NA; CDR3: CASSFPRGAKVNEQFF
V: TRBV20-1; J: TRBJ1-6; size: many; CDR3: CSARAHHQNSYNSPLHF
V: TRBV7-6; J: TRBJ2-7; size: few; CDR3: CASSSGASSYEQYF
V: TRBV4-3; J: TRBJ2-2; size: few; CDR3: CASRVAGGPKLFF
V: TRBV2; J: TRBJ1-5; size: many; CDR3: CASSDVGGSDQPQHF
V: TRBV5-6; J: TRBJ2-7; size: few; CDR3: CASSPGTGVYEQYF
V: TRBV4-2; J: TRBJ2-7; size: NA; CDR3: CASSQEGPDYEQYF
V: TRBV20-1; J: TRBJ2-5; size: NA; CDR3: CSARVRRQAPETQYF
V: TRBV7-3; J: TRBJ2-2; size: NA; CDR3: CASSFAGGGLAGELFF
V: TRBV11-2; J: TRBJ1-6; size: few; CDR3: CASSLDRQAYNSPLHF
V: TRBV7-3; J: TRBJ1-6; size: NA; CDR3: CASSLAGGRSPLHF
V: TRBV12-3/TRBV12-4; J: TRBJ1-1; size: NA; CDR3: CASSFRRMNTEAFF
V: TRBV20-1; J: TRBJ1-2; size: few; CDR3: CSARGQINYGYTF
V: TRBV10-3; J: TRBJ2-5; size: few; CDR3: CAISESTGETQYF
V: TRBV4-1; J: TRBJ2-3; size: few; CDR3: CASSQQPGERGDTQYF
V: TRBV20-1; J: TRBJ2-5; size: few; CDR3: CSPTPDREETQYF
V: TRBV9; J: TRBJ1-1; size: few; CDR3: CASSERMNTEAFF
V: TRBV20-1; J: TRBJ1-5; size: NA; CDR3: CSARAAGGFQPQHF
V: TRBV5-1; J: TRBJ2-7; size: many; CDR3: CASSPGTGGYEQYF
V: TRBV20-1; J: TRBJ1-1; size: few; CDR3: CSARGDTGRTEAFF
V: TRBV5-1; J: TRBJ1-1; size: NA; CDR3: CASSLWNRLNTEAFF
V: TRBV19; J: TRBJ1-5; size: many; CDR3: CASRSYSHQPQHF
V: TRBV5-8; J: TRBJ1-1; size: NA; CDR3: CASSLFGFGLSAGVTEAFF
V: TRBV6-2/TRBV6-3; J: TRBJ2-1; size: many; CDR3: CASSWTSGGYNEQFF
V: TRBV6-2/TRBV6-3; J: TRBJ1-5; size: few; CDR3: CASSLLETVNQPQHF